The 21 T cell receptor beta chains below were found in one sample sequenced in a study of T cell repertoires in aging, cancer and after chemotherapy. TCR beta rearrangements were amplified from peripheral blood genomic DNA. TRB rearrangements spanning V, D and J were amplified using mixed TRB-A/B primers. TCRdb reprocessed the multiplex PCR reads with MiXCR, giving one entry per CDR3 protein. The sample has 6,000 to 8,000 distinct CDR3 sequences, more than 25% seen once. The sample was blood. The receptor set was obtained from a human donor in good health.

The V and J genes are TRBV7-2 and TRBJ1-3; TRBD1 is a possible D gene (5 bases). V gave up 5 bases and J gave up 0 bases, with 11 bases separating them. Germline CDR1 and CDR2: SGHTA and FQGNSA. This CDR3 has 15 residues. The CDR3 spells CASSTTGASGNTIYF. The CDR3 DNA follows: TGTGCCAGCAGCACTACAGGCGCCTCTGGAAACACCATATATTTT.

V gene TRBV20-1 combines with J gene TRBJ1-6; D may be TRBD1 (5 bases). Looked up from germline, CDR1 is DFQATT and CDR2 is SNEGSKA (reference sequence). The CDR3 totals 12 residues. Trimming took 6 bases from V and 4 from J, leaving 7 bases between them. The CDR3 bases are TGCAGTGCCCAGGGTTATAATTCACCCCTCCACTTT. Translated: CSAQGYNSPLHF.

This clonotype showed up just a few times. V and J are TRBV5-6 and TRBJ2-5; TRBD2 aligns across 7 bases. Germline V gene sequence: CDR1 SGHDT, CDR2 YYEEEE. The V segment lost 1 base and the J segment 3 bases; nucleotides outside the gene matches: 3. The CDR3 runs to 14 residues. The CDR3 coding sequence is TGTGCCAGCAGCTTGCCCCGGGGGGAAGAGACCCAGTACTTC. Translating it yields CASSLPRGEETQYF.

In its sample, this clonotype is medium-sized (0.01 to 0.1%). This chain joins TRBV19 and TRBJ1-4, with a possible D match to TRBD1 (6 bases). The CDR3 totals 14 residues. Germline assignment: CDR1 LNHDA and CDR2 SQIVND (reference sequence). The V end was cut by 4 bases, the J end by 4 bases, with 10 bases between. The CDR3 DNA reads as TGTGCCAGTAGTAGGGGGGGCCTTAATGAAAAACTGTTTTTT. This codes for CASSRGGLNEKLFF.

The sample holds a few counts of this clonotype. The genes are TRBV7-2 and TRBJ2-3; weak D call: TRBD2 (5 bases). Trimming left V 0 bases short and J 2 bases short, with 6 bases between. The CDR3 sequence is 14 residues long. The germline gives CDR1 SGHTA, CDR2 FQGNSA. The CDR3 reads CASSLAGATDTQYF. DNA for the CDR3: TGTGCCAGCAGCTTAGCGGGAGCCACAGATACGCAGTATTTT.

This clonotype appeared a single time. The V gene is TRBV20-1, the J gene TRBJ2-7; 12 bases match TRBD2. This CDR3 spans 16 amino acids. V shed 6 bases and J 0 bases; nucleotides not matched to a gene: 9. Looked up from germline, CDR1 is DFQATT and CDR2 is SNEGSKA (reference sequence). CDR3 in amino acids: CSAVGLAGISSYEQYF. The CDR3 region has the DNA TGCAGTGCCGTTGGACTAGCGGGAATAAGCTCCTACGAGCAGTACTTC.

This chain connects TRBV15 to TRBJ2-7, with a weak D call TRBD2 (6 bases). The CDR3 is 16 residues long. In germline, CDR1 is LNHNV, CDR2 YYDKDF (reference sequence). Trimming removed 0 bases at V and 4 bases at J, with 16 bases between. Here the CDR3 reads CATSRDWTGDSYEQYF. DNA for the CDR3: TGTGCCACCAGCAGAGATTGGACGGGAGACTCTTACGAGCAGTACTTC.

The chain joins TRBV4-3 to TRBJ2-1, with a weak D call TRBD1 (7 bases). CDR1 and CDR2 (germline): LGHNA, YSLEER. This CDR3 has 16 amino acids. Trimming stripped 3 bases from V and 9 bases from J, with 21 bases between. CDR3 residues: CASSQGNRQGGSEQFF. The CDR3 DNA sequence: TGCGCCAGCAGCCAGGGAAACAGACAGGGAGGATCTGAGCAGTTCTTC.

CDR3 DNA: TGTGCCAGCAGAGGACTAGCGGGGGACAATGAGCAGTTCTTC. This translates into CASRGLAGDNEQFF. This chain connects TRBV6-5 to TRBJ2-1, with TRBD2 matching 13 bases. The CDR3 loop spans 14 amino acids. Germline CDR1 is MNHEY and CDR2 is SVGAGI. V trimming: 6 bases; J trimming: 5 bases; junction bases outside the gene matches: 1.

V is TRBV7-2 and J is TRBJ2-7; D possibly matches TRBD1 or TRBD2 (5 bases each). The germline V gene has CDR1 SGHTA and CDR2 FQGNSA. The CDR3 loop spans 16 amino acids. Trimming cost V 6 bases and J 0 bases, with 18 bases left between them. CDR3 coding DNA: TGTGCCAGCAGGCAAACCTCCGGGACGGCCTCCTACGAGCAGTACTTC. Amino acids: CASRQTSGTASYEQYF.

The chain is built from TRBV7-9 and TRBJ1-1; tentative D call: TRBD1 (5 bases). Per germline, CDR1 SEHNR and CDR2 FQNEAQ (reference sequence). This CDR3 region has 14 residues. The V and J ends lost 5 bases and 1 base respectively, with 11 bases between them. The CDR3 nucleotides are TGTGCCAGCAGCCCCTTCGGGGGGAACACTGAAGCTTTCTTT. Translated: CASSPFGGNTEAFF.

The chain links TRBV20-1 to TRBJ1-1, with 7 bases identical to TRBD1. Unmatched junction bases numbered 12, after V lost 6 bases and J lost 5 bases. Germline CDR1 reads DFQATT; CDR2 reads SNEGSKA (reference sequence). This CDR3 region has 14 residues. The CDR3 is CSAKQTGRATEAFF. The CDR3 bases are TGCAGTGCAAAACAGACAGGGCGAGCGACTGAAGCTTTCTTT.

This clonotype occurred once. It may be a read error: a sequence one base away is much more abundant. V gene TRBV18 combines with J gene TRBJ1-4; 7 bases agree with TRBD1. J was trimmed by 8 bases and V by 2 bases; bases with no gene match: 8. Germline values: CDR1 KGHSH, CDR2 LQKENI. The CDR3 is 15 amino acids. The CDR3 here is CASSPVRTGREKLFF. CDR3 nucleotide sequence: TGTGCCAGCTCACCAGTCAGGACAGGCCGCGAAAAACTGTTTTTT.

The chain joins TRBV27 to TRBJ2-7; 9 nucleotides line up with TRBD1. The J segment lost 3 bases and the V segment lost 6 bases, leaving 9 bases of the junction unmatched. CDR3 length: 15 residues. Germline CDR1 and CDR2: MNHEY and SMNVEV (reference sequence). The CDR3 DNA sequence: TGTGCCAGCAGCCCCTCCGGGACAGGGAACTACGAGCAGTACTTC. It encodes CASSPSGTGNYEQYF.

This clonotype turned up a few times. The genes are TRBV10-3 and TRBJ2-7, with no clear D. V was shortened by 4 bases and J by 0 bases, with 13 bases between the two germline ends. Germline V lookup: CDR1 ENHRY, CDR2 SYGVKD. The CDR3 extends over 15 amino acids. In DNA, the CDR3 is TGTGCCATCAGTGGTGCGGCAACGAGCTCCTACGAGCAGTACTTC. This codes for CAISGAATSSYEQYF.

This clonotype is classed as medium-sized. The chain joins TRBV29-1 to TRBJ2-5; 11 bases match TRBD1. Losses at the gene ends were 7 bases for V and 2 bases for J; bases not matched to a gene: 3. The CDR3 totals 13 residues. CDR1 SQVTM and CDR2 ANQGSEA come from the germline V gene. The CDR3: CSGRDRGQETQYF. The DNA of the CDR3 is TGCAGCGGGCGGGACAGGGGGCAAGAGACCCAGTACTTC.

Note on this clonotype: A clone one base away is much larger, so this may be a read error. The V call is TRBV19, the J call TRBJ2-1; 12 bases align to TRBD1. There are 15 residues in the CDR3. The germline gives CDR1 LNHDA, CDR2 SQIVND (reference sequence). In nucleotides, the CDR3 is TGTGACAGTACTACATCGGGGACAGGGGGCCATGAGCAGTTCTTC. It codes for CDSTTSGTGGHEQFF.

The chain combines TRBV12-3 or TRBV12-4 with TRBJ2-1; no clear D. The CDR3 contains 14 residues. V dropped 3 bases and J dropped 7 bases, with 13 bases sitting between them. In nucleotides, the CDR3 is TGTGCCAGCAGTTTGGGCCTCTTCCAGAATGAGCAGTTCTTC. This translates into CASSLGLFQNEQFF.

The CDR3: CSARDRGIYNEQFF. Here the CDR3 DNA reads TGCAGTGCTAGAGATCGGGGGATTTACAATGAGCAGTTCTTC. The J gene is TRBJ2-1, the V gene TRBV20-1, with D perhaps TRBD2 (6 bases). Trimming cost V 0 bases and J 4 bases, with 10 bases left between them. This CDR3 has 14 residues. Germline V gene lookup returns CDR1 DFQATT and CDR2 SNEGSKA (reference sequence).

A few counts support this clonotype. This rearrangement joins TRBV27 to TRBJ2-2; D might be TRBD1 or TRBD2, each matching 5 bases. With 5 bases removed from V and 9 bases from J, the gap between germline ends came to 13 bases. The CDR3 is made up of 13 amino acids. The germline CDR1 and CDR2 sequences are MNHEY and SMNVEV (reference sequence). The CDR3 DNA reads TGTGCCAGCAGTCCGCGTGGGGGAAGGGAGCTGTTTTTT. It translates to CASSPRGGRELFF.

J is TRBJ2-6 and V is TRBV19; perhaps TRBD2 as D (7 bases). This CDR3 region has 20 residues. The germline CDR1 and CDR2 sequences are LNHDA and SQIVND (reference sequence). Here the CDR3 DNA reads TGTGTTAGTAGTACTCCCGGTTTTCAGGGGAGGGGCTCTGGGGCCAACGTCCTGACTTTC. As protein: CVSSTPGFQGRGSGANVLTF.